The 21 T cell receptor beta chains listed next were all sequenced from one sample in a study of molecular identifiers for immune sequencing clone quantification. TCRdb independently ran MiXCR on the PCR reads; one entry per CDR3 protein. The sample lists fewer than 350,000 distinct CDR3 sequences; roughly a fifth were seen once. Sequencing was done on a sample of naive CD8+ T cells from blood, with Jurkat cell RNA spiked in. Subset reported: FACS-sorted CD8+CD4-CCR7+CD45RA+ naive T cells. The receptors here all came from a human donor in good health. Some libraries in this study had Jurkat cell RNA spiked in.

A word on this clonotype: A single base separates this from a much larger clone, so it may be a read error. CDR3 DNA: TGTGCCAGTACTTGGGGTCGTAACACTGAAGCTTCCTTT. Amino acids: CASTWGRNTEASF. This rearrangement joins TRBV19 to TRBJ1-1; D remains ambiguous. Looked up from germline, CDR1 is LNHDA and CDR2 is SQIVND (reference sequence). The length of the CDR3 is 13 residues.

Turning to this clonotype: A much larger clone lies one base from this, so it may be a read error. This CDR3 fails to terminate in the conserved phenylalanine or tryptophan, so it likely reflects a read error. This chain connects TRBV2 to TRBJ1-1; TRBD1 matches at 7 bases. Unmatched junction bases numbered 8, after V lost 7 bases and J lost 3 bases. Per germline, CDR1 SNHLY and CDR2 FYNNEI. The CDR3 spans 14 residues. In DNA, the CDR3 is TGTGCCAGCACCAGGACAGGCGGGTACACTGAAGCTTTCTCT. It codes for CASTRTGGYTEAFS.

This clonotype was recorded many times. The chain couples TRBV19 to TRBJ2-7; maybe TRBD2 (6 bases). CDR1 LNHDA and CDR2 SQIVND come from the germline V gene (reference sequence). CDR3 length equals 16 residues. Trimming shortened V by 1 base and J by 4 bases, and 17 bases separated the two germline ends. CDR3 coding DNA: TGTGCCAGTAGTATAGGTCCGGGCAAAGCGGGTTACGAGCAGTACTTC. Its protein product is CASSIGPGKAGYEQYF. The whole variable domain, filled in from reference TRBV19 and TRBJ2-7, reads DGGITQSPKYLFRKEGQNVTLSCEQNLNHDAMYWYRQDPGQGLRLIYYSQIVNDFQKGDIAEGYSVSREKKESFPLTVTSAQKNPTAFYLCASSIGPGKAGYEQYFGPGTRLTVT.

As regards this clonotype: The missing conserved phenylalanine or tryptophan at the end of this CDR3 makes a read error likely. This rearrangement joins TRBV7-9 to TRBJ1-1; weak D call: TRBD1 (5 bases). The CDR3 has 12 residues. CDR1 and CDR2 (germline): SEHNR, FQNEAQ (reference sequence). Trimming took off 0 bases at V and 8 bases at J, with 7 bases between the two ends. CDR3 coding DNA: TGTGCCAGCAGCTTAGCAGGGGCCGAAGCTTTCTCT. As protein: CASSLAGAEAFS.

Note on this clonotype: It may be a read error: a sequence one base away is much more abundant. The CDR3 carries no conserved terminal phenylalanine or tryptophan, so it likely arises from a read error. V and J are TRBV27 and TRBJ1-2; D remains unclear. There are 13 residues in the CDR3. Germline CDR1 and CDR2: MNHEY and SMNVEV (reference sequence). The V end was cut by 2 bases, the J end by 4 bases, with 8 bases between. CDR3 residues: CASSLTGSYGYTS. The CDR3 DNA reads TGTGCCAGCAGTTTAACCGGAAGCTATGGCTACACCTCC.

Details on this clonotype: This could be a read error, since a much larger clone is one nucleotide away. This chain's CDR3 is CASSQDFRLANRYEQYF. DNA of the CDR3: TGTGCCAGCAGCCAAGATTTCCGACTAGCGAACCGATACGAGCAGTACTTC. The chain combines TRBV14 with TRBJ2-7; 8 nucleotides match TRBD2. The CDR3 spans 17 residues. Per the germline V gene, CDR1 is SGHDN and CDR2 is FVKESK. The junction had 11 bases not matched to a gene; V was cut back by 0 bases and J by 4 bases.

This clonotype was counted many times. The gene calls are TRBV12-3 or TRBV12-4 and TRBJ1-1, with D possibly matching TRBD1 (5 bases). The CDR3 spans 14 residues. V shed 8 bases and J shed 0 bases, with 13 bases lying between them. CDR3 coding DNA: TGTGCCAGCCTCGAGGGGCCGGTGAACACTGAAGCTTTCTTT. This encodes CASLEGPVNTEAFF.

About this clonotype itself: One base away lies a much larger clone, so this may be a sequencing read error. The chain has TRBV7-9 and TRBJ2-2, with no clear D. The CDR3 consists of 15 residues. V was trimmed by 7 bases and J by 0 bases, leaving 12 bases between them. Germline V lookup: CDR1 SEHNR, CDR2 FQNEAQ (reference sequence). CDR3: CASTQESANTGELFF. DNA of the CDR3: TGTGCCAGCACCCAAGAGAGCGCGAACACCGGGGAGCTGTTTTTT.

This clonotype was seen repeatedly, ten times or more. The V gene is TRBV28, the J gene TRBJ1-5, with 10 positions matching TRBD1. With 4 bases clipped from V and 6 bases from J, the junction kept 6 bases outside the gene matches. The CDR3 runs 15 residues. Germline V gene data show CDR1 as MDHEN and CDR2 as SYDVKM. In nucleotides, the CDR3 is TGTGCCAGCAGTTCCGGGACAGGGGTGGCTCAGCCCCAGCATTTT. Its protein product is CASSSGTGVAQPQHF.

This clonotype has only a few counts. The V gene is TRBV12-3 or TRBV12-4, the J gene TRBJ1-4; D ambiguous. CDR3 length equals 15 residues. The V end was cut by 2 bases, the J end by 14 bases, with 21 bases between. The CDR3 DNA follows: TGTGCCAGCAGTTTATTTAGGACGGCTGGAAATAAGCTGTTTTTT. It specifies CASSLFRTAGNKLFF.

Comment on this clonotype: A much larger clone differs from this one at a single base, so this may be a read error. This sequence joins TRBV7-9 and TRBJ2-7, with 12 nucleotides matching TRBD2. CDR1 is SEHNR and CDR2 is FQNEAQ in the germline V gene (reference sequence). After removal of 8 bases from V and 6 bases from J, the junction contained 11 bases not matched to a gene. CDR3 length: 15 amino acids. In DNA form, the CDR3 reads TGTGCCAGCGGCTCCCGACTAGCGGGAGAAGGCGAGCAGTACTTC. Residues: CASGSRLAGEGEQYF.

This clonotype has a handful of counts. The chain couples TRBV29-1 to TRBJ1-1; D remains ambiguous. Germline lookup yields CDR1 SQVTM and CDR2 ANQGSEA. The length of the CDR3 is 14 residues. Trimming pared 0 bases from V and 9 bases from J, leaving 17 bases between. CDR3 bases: TGCAGCGTTGAAGATCCCGAGGACGTAAGTAAAGCTTTCTTT. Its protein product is CSVEDPEDVSKAFF.

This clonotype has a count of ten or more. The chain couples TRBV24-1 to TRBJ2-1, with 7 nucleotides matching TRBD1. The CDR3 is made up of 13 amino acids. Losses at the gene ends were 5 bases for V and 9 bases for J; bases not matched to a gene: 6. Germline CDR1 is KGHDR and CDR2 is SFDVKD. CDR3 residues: CATSAGTVIEQFF. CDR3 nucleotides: TGTGCCACCAGTGCTGGGACAGTGATTGAGCAGTTCTTC.

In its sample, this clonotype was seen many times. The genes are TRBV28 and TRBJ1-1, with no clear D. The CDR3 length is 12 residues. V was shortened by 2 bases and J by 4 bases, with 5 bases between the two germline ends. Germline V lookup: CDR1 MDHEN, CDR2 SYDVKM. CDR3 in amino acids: CASSLRTTEAFF. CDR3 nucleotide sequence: TGTGCCAGCAGTTTACGAACCACTGAAGCTTTCTTT.

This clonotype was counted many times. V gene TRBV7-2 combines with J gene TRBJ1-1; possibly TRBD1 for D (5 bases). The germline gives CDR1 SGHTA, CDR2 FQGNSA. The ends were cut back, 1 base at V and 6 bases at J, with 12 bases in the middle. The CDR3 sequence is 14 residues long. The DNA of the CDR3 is TGTGCCAGCAGCTTAGTAATGGGGGGAGCTGAAGCTTTCTTT. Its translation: CASSLVMGGAEAFF.

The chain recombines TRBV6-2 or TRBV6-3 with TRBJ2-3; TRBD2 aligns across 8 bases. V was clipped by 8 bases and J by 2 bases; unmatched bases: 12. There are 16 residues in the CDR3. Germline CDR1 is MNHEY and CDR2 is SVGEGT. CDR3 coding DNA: TGTGCCAGCGGACGAGTGTTAGCGGGATACACAGATACGCAGTATTTT. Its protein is CASGRVLAGYTDTQYF.

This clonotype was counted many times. CDR3 sequence reads: CASSYRSQETQYF. The CDR3 region has the DNA TGTGCCAGCAGCTACAGGAGCCAAGAGACCCAGTACTTC. This chain connects TRBV13 to TRBJ2-5, with D possibly being TRBD1 (5 bases). V lost 4 bases and J 1 base, leaving 7 bases between the germline ends. Germline CDR1 PRHDT, CDR2 FYEKMQ (reference sequence). This CDR3 spans 13 amino acids. Combining the CDR3 with reference TRBV13 and TRBJ2-5 gives the whole variable domain AAGVIQSPRHLIKEKRETATLKCYPIPRHDTVYWYQQGPGQDPQFLISFYEKMQSDKGSIPDRFSAQQFSDYHSELNMSSLELGDSALYFCASSYRSQETQYFGPGTRLLVL.

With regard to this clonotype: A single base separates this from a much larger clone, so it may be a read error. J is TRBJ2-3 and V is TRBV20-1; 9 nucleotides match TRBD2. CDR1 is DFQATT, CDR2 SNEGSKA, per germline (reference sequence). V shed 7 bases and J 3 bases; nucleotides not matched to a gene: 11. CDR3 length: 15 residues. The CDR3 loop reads CSVSSPSGKTDTQYF. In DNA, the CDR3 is TGCAGTGTTAGCTCTCCTAGCGGGAAAACAGATACGCAGTATTTT.

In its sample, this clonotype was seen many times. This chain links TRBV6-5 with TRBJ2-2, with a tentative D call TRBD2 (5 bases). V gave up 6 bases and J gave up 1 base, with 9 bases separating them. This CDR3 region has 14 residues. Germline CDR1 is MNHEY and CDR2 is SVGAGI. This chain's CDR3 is CASSPAGNTGELFF. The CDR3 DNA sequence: TGTGCCAGCAGCCCGGCGGGGAACACCGGGGAGCTGTTTTTT.

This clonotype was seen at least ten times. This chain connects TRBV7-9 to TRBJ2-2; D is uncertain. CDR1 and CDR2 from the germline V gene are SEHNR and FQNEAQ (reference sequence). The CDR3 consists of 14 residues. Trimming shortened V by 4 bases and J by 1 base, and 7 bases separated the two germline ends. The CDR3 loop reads CASSSTLNTGELFF. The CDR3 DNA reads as TGTGCCAGCAGCTCAACTTTGAACACCGGGGAGCTGTTTTTT. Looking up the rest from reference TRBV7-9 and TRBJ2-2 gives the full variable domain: DTGVSQNPRHKITKRGQNVTFRCDPISEHNRLYWYRQTLGQGPEFLTYFQNEAQLEKSRLLSDRFSAERPKGSFSTLEIQRTEQGDSAMYLCASSSTLNTGELFFGEGSRLTVL.

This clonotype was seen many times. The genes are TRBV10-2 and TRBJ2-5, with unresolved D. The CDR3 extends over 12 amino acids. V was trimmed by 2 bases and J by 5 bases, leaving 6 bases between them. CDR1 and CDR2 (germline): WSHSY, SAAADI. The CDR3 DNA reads TGCGCCAGCAGTGAGGTTGGGGAGACCCAGTACTTC. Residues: CASSEVGETQYF.